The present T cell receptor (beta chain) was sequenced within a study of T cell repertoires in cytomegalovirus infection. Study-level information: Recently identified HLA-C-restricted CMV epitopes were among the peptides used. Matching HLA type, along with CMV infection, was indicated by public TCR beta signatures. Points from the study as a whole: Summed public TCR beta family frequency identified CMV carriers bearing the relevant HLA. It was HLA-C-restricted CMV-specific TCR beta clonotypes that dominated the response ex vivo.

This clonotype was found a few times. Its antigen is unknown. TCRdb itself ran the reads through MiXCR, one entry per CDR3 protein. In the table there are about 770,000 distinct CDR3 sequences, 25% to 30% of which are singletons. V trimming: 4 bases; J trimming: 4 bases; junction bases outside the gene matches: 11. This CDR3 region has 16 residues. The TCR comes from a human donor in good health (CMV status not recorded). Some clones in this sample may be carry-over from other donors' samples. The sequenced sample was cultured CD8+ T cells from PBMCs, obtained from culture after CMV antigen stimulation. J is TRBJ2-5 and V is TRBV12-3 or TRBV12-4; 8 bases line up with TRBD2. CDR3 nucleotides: TGTGCCAGCAGTTCCATAGCGGGGACCCCGGGAGAGACCCAGTACTTC. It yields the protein CASSSIAGTPGETQYF.